This TCR beta chain appears in the sequencing data of a study of blood T cell repertoires in COVID-19. As for the study in general: Samples taken during acute and convalescent COVID-19 were collected in the United States, Italy and Spain. T cells, B-cell-depleted T cells, or PBMCs provided the cDNA or gDNA that served as material.

Germline assignment: CDR1 MNHEY and CDR2 SVGAGI. There are 15 residues in the CDR3. V shed 6 bases, J shed 5 bases, and the junction held 7 bases outside the gene matches. As processed by the authors: Reference gene primer amplification yielded estimated nucleated cell counts. TCRdb keeps only in-frame clones here, not all; method: immunoSEQ multiplex PCR. Clonal size and the V and J genes are those of that table, whereas D and trimming came from the DNA. In the table there are fewer than 50,000 clones, roughly 80% of which are singletons. The TCR originated in a human donor in a cohort sampled during active COVID-19. The V call is TRBV6-5, the J call TRBJ1-2; 12 bases agree with TRBD1. Sequencing was performed on peripheral blood. CDR3 residues: CASRTGQGAGYGYTF. As DNA, the CDR3 is TGTGCCAGCAGAACGGGACAGGGGGCGGGATATGGCTACACCTTC.